What follows are 11 T cell receptor beta chains derived from one specimen sequenced in a study of blood T cell repertoires in COVID-19. The data were produced by immunoSEQ multiplex PCR, yet TCRdb's version contains in-frame clones alone and is incomplete. This table has 250,000 or so clones, less than 90% appearing once. The specimen was peripheral blood. The origin of the receptors is a woman between 40 and 55 years old who had recovered from COVID-19.

A note on this clone: The same CDR3 also results from other DNA sequences found in this sample. The rearrangement links TRBV5-5 to TRBJ1-1; unclear D gene. The CDR3 runs to 13 residues. In germline, CDR1 is SGHKS, CDR2 YYEKEE (reference sequence). V lost 4 bases and J lost 1, with 8 bases in between. CDR3 sequence: CASSQQQNTEAFF. For the CDR3, the DNA is TGTGCCAGCAGCCAACAGCAGAACACTGAAGCTTTCTTT.

The chain uses TRBV2 and TRBJ2-7; tentative D call: TRBD1 (6 bases). Germline V gene data show CDR1 as SNHLY and CDR2 as FYNNEI. The CDR3 has 10 amino acids. Trimming left V 9 bases short and J 6 bases short, with 9 bases between. This CDR3 reads CASQGSEQYF. CDR3 DNA: TGTGCCAGTCAGGGGTCCGAGCAGTACTTC.

This rearrangement joins TRBV19 to TRBJ1-6, with 12 bases lining up with TRBD1. Germline V gene data show CDR1 as LNHDA and CDR2 as SQIVND (reference sequence). The CDR3 consists of 15 residues. Trimming took 7 bases from V and 6 from J; bases not matched to a gene: 4. CDR3 bases: TGTGCCAGTACCGGGACAGGGGGCGTTAATTCACCCCTCCACTTT. Amino acid sequence: CASTGTGGVNSPLHF.

This chain links TRBV11-1 with TRBJ1-3; a possible D gene is TRBD1 (6 bases). There are 15 residues in the CDR3. The germline gives CDR1 SGHAT, CDR2 FQDESV (reference sequence). V gave up 6 bases and J gave up 0 bases, with 12 bases separating them. The CDR3 DNA reads TGTGCCAGCAGGGCTGGACAGACCTCTGGAAACACCATATATTTT. Translating gives CASRAGQTSGNTIYF. The variable domain in full, completed from reference TRBV11-1 and TRBJ1-3, reads EAEVAQSPRYKITEKSQAVAFWCDPISGHATLYWYRQILGQGPELLVQFQDESVVDDSQLPKDRFSAERLKGVDSTLKIQPAELGDSAMYLCASRAGQTSGNTIYFGEGSWLTVV.

This chain joins TRBV27 and TRBJ2-1; 8 bases line up with TRBD2. V was pared by 4 bases and J by 2 bases, with 13 bases of the junction left unmatched. CDR1 is MNHEY, CDR2 SMNVEV, per germline (reference sequence). CDR3 size: 18 residues. The CDR3 protein is CASSSRGRERGPYNEQFF. CDR3 DNA sequence: TGTGCCAGCAGTTCCCGGGGTCGGGAGCGGGGGCCCTACAATGAGCAGTTCTTC.

This clone was counted only a few times. The chain joins TRBV28 to TRBJ1-2, with D possibly TRBD1 on 6 matching bases. CDR3 length equals 14 residues. V was shortened by 2 bases and J by 2 bases, with 9 bases between the two germline ends. In germline, CDR1 is MDHEN, CDR2 SYDVKM. The CDR3: CASSLGGQNYGYTF. CDR3 in DNA: TGTGCCAGCAGTTTAGGAGGACAGAACTATGGCTACACCTTC.

Note on this clone: The same CDR3 is also encoded by other DNA sequences in this sample. J is TRBJ1-1 and V is TRBV2; D perhaps matches TRBD1 (5 bases). The CDR3 is 13 amino acids. Trimming took 8 bases from V and 0 from J, leaving 10 bases between them. Germline values: CDR1 SNHLY, CDR2 FYNNEI. CDR3 in DNA: TGTGCCAGCCCAAGGGGCATGAACACTGAAGCTTTCTTT. It codes for CASPRGMNTEAFF.

V is TRBV7-9 and J is TRBJ1-5, with D perhaps TRBD1 (5 bases). V was shortened by 1 base and J by 7 bases, with 14 bases between the two germline ends. Germline V lookup: CDR1 SEHNR, CDR2 FQNEAQ (reference sequence). The CDR3 extends over 15 amino acids. The CDR3 sequence: CASSLEGGVGQPQHF. CDR3 in DNA: TGTGCCAGCAGCTTAGAGGGAGGGGTGGGGCAGCCCCAGCATTTT.

The genes are TRBV5-4 and TRBJ2-5; the D gene is possibly TRBD2 (6 bases). CDR3 length: 15 residues. Trimming cost V 5 bases and J 1 base, with 15 bases left between them. Germline-derived CDR1 and CDR2 are SGHNT and YYREEE (reference sequence). CDR3 region: CASRAGTGRQETQYF. CDR3 in DNA: TGTGCCAGCAGGGCGGGGACGGGGCGCCAAGAGACCCAGTACTTC.

This rearrangement joins TRBV7-8 to TRBJ1-6, with 7 bases lining up with TRBD1. The length of the CDR3 is 15 residues. V gave up 8 bases and J gave up 9 bases; unmatched junction bases: 13. The germline CDR1 and CDR2 sequences are SGHVS and FQNEAQ. The CDR3 DNA reads as TGTGCCAGCGCCCAAACAGGGGCTGACAGTTCACCCCTCCACTTT. Residues: CASAQTGADSSPLHF.

The chain is built from TRBV2 and TRBJ1-2; tentative D call: TRBD1 (5 bases). CDR1 is SNHLY and CDR2 is FYNNEI in the germline V gene. The CDR3 is 14 residues long. The V and J ends lost 5 bases and 4 bases respectively, with 14 bases between them. The CDR3 region has the DNA TGTGCCAGCAGTCAGGGAGGGTTTAGCTATGGCTACACCTTC. Translation gives CASSQGGFSYGYTF. Variable domain in full (rest from reference TRBV2 and TRBJ1-2): EPEVTQTPSHQVTQMGQEVILRCVPISNHLYFYWYRQILGQKVEFLVSFYNNEISEKSEIFDDQFSVERPDGSNFTLKIRSTKLEDSAMYFCASSQGGFSYGYTFGSGTRLTVV.